This T cell receptor (beta chain) was found in a study of T-cell reconstitution after alpha-beta-depleted transplantation in children. TCRbeta library construction was performed incorporating unique molecular identifiers. TCRdb ran MiXCR on the PCR reads and lists one entry per CDR3 protein. The data show about 640,000 distinct CDR3 sequences, about 15% seen once. In this sample, this clonotype turned up many times. CDR3 length: 19 amino acids. Unmatched junction bases numbered 12, after V lost 4 bases and J lost 4 bases. Germline loops: CDR1 LNHDA, CDR2 SQIVND (reference sequence). The TCR was taken from a human donor who donated a stem cell graft to a child with acute myeloid leukemia. V usage is TRBV19 and J usage is TRBJ2-1; the match to TRBD2 covers 14 bases. The starting material was PBMCs from the stem cell graft donor, obtained from the stem cell graft. CDR3 sequence reads: CASSNPPRLAGGRYNEQFF. CDR3 coding DNA: TGTGCCAGTAGTAACCCTCCCCGACTAGCGGGGGGGCGTTACAATGAGCAGTTCTTC.